Each of the 3 T cell receptor beta chains below was sequenced from the same sample in a study of T cell responses to AZD1222 COVID-19 vaccine. Only in-frame clones appear in the TCRdb table, and some are missing; sequencing was by immunoSEQ multiplex PCR. The sample has roughly 120,000 clones, around 90% seen once. The sequencing here drew on peripheral blood, taken on day 0 of MenACWY control vaccination. The receptors originated from an adult in good health.

This rearrangement joins TRBV5-6 to TRBJ1-2, with unresolved D. V gave up 2 bases and J gave up 8 bases, with 22 bases separating them. CDR1 SGHDT and CDR2 YYEEEE come from the germline V gene. This CDR3 has 16 residues. Here the CDR3 reads CASSFGSLFTGHGYTF. CDR3 nucleotides: TGTGCCAGCAGCTTTGGGTCCTTGTTTACTGGTCACGGCTACACCTTC.

J is TRBJ1-4 and V is TRBV18; 8 bases agree with TRBD1. The CDR3 is 15 residues long. Germline-derived CDR1 and CDR2 are KGHSH and LQKENI. The V and J ends lost 3 bases and 3 bases, in that order; junction bases with no gene match: 3. The CDR3 nucleotides read TGTGCCAGCTCACCGGAACAGGGGGCTAATGAAAAACTGTTTTTT. Translating gives CASSPEQGANEKLFF.

This clone was counted a single time. The chain combines TRBV6-5 with TRBJ1-5; TRBD1 aligns across 7 bases. The V gene end was trimmed by 6 bases and the J gene end by 11 bases; junction bases not matched to a gene: 7. CDR1 MNHEY and CDR2 SVGAGI come from the germline V gene. The CDR3 contains 12 residues. DNA of the CDR3: TGTGCCAGCAGCGTACCAGGGGGAGCCCAGCATTTT. Translated: CASSVPGGAQHF.